This T cell receptor beta chain was recorded in a study of cytomegalovirus exposure and HLA in healthy donors. In the PCR, 60 Vbeta and 13 Jbeta primers were used. Data came from immunoSEQ multiplex PCR; TCRdb stores just in-frame clones and leaves some out. The profile shows about 180,000 clones, about 85% of them singletons. Healthy people donating bone marrow made up the donors. A remark on this clone: Its matching antigen is unknown.

Trimming pared 2 bases from V and 2 bases from J, leaving 7 bases between. CDR1 is SGHNT, CDR2 YENEEA, per germline. The CDR3 length is 14 residues. Findings and limits, study-wide: In a later analysis, TCR association rates varied by HLA locus: DRB1 most, HLA-C fewest. Analysis was performed later, and it showed HLA-associated TCR beta chains to be more clonally expanded than equally common others.

Sequencing was done on a sample of PBMCs. The chain joins TRBV11-3 to TRBJ2-1, with D perhaps TRBD2 (5 bases). This receptor was taken from a girl under 18 in good health and CMV-seropositive. Here the CDR3 DNA reads TGTGCCAGCAGCTTACCGCGGGCCTACAATGAGCAGTTCTTC. This gives the protein CASSLPRAYNEQFF. The variable domain in full, with the rest retrieved from reference TRBV11-3 and TRBJ2-1, is EAGVVQSPRYKIIEKKQPVAFWCNPISGHNTLYWYLQNLGQGPELLIRYENEEAVDDSQLPKDRFSAERLKGVDSTLKIQPAELGDSAVYLCASSLPRAYNEQFFGPGTRLTVL.